Following are 7 T cell receptor beta chains from one sample sequenced in a study of shared clonotypes between healthy human individuals. Assay: immunoSEQ multiplex PCR; the TCRdb copy retains only in-frame clones and omits some. The profile shows approximately 1,500,000 clones, roughly 96% of them singletons. Sequenced sample: naive CD4+ T cells sorted from blood. Subset indicated: CD45RA+ positively selected. The receptors derive from a man aged 25-40 years in good health.

This chain joins TRBV13 and TRBJ2-7; D unresolved. The germline V gene has CDR1 PRHDT and CDR2 FYEKMQ (reference sequence). Deletions cut 5 bases from V and 4 bases from J, with 12 bases between. The CDR3 is 13 residues long. The CDR3 DNA reads as TGTGCCAGCAGCCTCCTGGTGGGGTACGAGCAGTACTTC. Amino acid sequence: CASSLLVGYEQYF.

V is TRBV6-5 and J is TRBJ2-1; the D gene is possibly TRBD2 (5 bases). The CDR3 length is 12 residues. In germline, CDR1 is MNHEY, CDR2 SVGAGI. V lost 8 bases and J lost 5, with 10 bases in between. The CDR3 DNA reads as TGTGCCAGCGGGAGCCCCAACAATGAGCAGTTCTTC. Translated, it gives CASGSPNNEQFF.

The rearrangement uses TRBV6-5 and TRBJ1-4, with D hard to call. CDR1 is MNHEY and CDR2 is SVGAGI in the germline V gene. The V and J ends lost 4 bases and 8 bases respectively, with 8 bases between them. This CDR3 region has 12 residues. CDR3 amino acids: CASSSQTEKLFF. CDR3 coding DNA: TGTGCCAGCAGTTCTCAGACCGAAAAACTGTTTTTT.

The chain couples TRBV7-2 to TRBJ1-5; D unclear. The CDR3 totals 17 residues. V was clipped by 4 bases and J by 3 bases, with 19 bases between them. The germline CDR1 and CDR2 sequences are SGHTA and FQGNSA. The CDR3 is CASSSPSGQTYNQPQHF. CDR3 DNA sequence: TGTGCCAGCAGCTCTCCTTCTGGGCAGACATACAATCAGCCCCAGCATTTT.

This clone appeared a single time. V usage is TRBV28 and J usage is TRBJ2-1; D possibly matches TRBD1 or TRBD2 (6 bases each). The CDR3 loop spans 15 amino acids. Trimming left V 7 bases short and J 3 bases short, with 16 bases between. Per the germline V gene, CDR1 is MDHEN and CDR2 is SYDVKM. The CDR3 loop reads CASKGGRLFYNEQFF. The CDR3 DNA sequence: TGTGCCAGCAAGGGGGGACGATTGTTCTACAATGAGCAGTTCTTC.

This clone was seen just once. The chain links TRBV18 to TRBJ2-1; 10 nucleotides match TRBD1. The CDR3 covers 13 residues. Trimming cost V 5 bases and J 12 bases; bases outside gene matches: 7. Germline V lookup: CDR1 KGHSH, CDR2 LQKENI. The CDR3 sequence: CASSAPRDRGQFF. The CDR3 DNA sequence: TGTGCCAGCTCAGCCCCTAGGGACAGGGGGCAGTTCTTC.

This chain connects TRBV2 to TRBJ2-7; weak D call: TRBD2 (6 bases). V was cut by 6 bases and J by 7 bases, with 16 bases left in between. Per germline, CDR1 SNHLY and CDR2 FYNNEI. The CDR3 loop spans 13 amino acids. The CDR3 coding sequence is TGTGCCAGCAGGGTGACGGGGGTCGTTGAGCAGTACTTC. This translates into CASRVTGVVEQYF.